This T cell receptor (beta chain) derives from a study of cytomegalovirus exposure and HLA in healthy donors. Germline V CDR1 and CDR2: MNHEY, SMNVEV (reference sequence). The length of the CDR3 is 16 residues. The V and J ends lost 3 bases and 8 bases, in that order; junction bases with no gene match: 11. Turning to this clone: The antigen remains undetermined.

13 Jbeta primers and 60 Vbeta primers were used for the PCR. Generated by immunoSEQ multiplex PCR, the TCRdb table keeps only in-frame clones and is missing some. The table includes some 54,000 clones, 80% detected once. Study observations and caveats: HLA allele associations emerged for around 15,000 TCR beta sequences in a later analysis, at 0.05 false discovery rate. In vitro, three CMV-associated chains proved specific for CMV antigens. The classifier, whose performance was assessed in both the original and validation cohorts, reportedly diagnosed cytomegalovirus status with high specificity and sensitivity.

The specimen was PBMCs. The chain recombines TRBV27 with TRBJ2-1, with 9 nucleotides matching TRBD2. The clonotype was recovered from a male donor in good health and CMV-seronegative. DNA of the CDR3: TGTGCCAGCAGTTTCGAGGCGGGGGGGCCGCTAGATGAGCAGTTCTTC. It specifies CASSFEAGGPLDEQFF.